This TCR beta chain originates from a study of early T cells in non-severe SARS-CoV-2 infection. The overall study: Sequencing used unsorted whole-blood bulk RNA, so chains lack pairing.

Comment on this clonotype: No antigen is known for it.

Individual cDNA molecules were tagged with unique molecular identifiers. Using its own MiXCR run on the 5' RACE reads, TCRdb lists one record per CDR3 protein. Seen here are roughly 50,000 distinct CDR3 sequences, about 8.2% observed once, and the top ten hold 9.4%. Notes on the study in general: VDJdb matching favored anti-spike CD8 responses, missing private and CD4 specificities.

CDR1 and CDR2 from the germline V gene are MNHEY and SVGEGT. Trimming took off 4 bases at V and 6 bases at J, with 8 bases between the two ends. CDR3 size: 12 residues. This TCR came from an adult who was a healthcare worker with PCR-confirmed SARS-CoV-2 infection or an uninfected control (not recorded which). The specimen was whole blood. The chain links TRBV6-2 or TRBV6-3 to TRBJ2-3; tentative D call: TRBD2 (6 bases). CDR3 protein: CASSFREDTQYF. The CDR3 nucleotides read TGTGCCAGCAGTTTCCGGGAGGATACGCAGTATTTT.